What follows describes a single TCR beta chain. Per the germline V gene, CDR1 is DFQATT and CDR2 is SNEGSKA (reference sequence). Trimming left V 6 bases short and J 6 bases short, with 21 bases between. CDR3 length equals 16 residues. The data were taken from a study of CD8 T cells in Susac syndrome. After extraction with the RNeasy kit, about 0.5 to 1 ug of the RNA was reverse transcribed using random hexamers. Amplification of TCR beta CDR3 spanned 54 Vbeta and 13 Jbeta via immunoSEQ multiplex PCR. TCRdb recomputed calls from the immunoSEQ multiplex PCR reads with MiXCR, one row per CDR3 protein. The top ten hold about 0.088% of the sample, which has 150,000 to 200,000 distinct CDR3 sequences, approximately 95% seen once. FACS enriched CD8+ TEMRA cells, while bulk CD8+ and CD4+ were negatively isolated.

Sequenced sample: CD4+ T cells from PBMCs. The chain links TRBV20-1 to TRBJ1-6; D possibly corresponds to TRBD1 (5 bases). This TCR was recovered from a human donor with multiple sclerosis. CDR3 protein: CSATRQTPIRNSPLHF. In DNA, the CDR3 is TGCAGTGCCACAAGACAGACACCCATTCGTAATTCACCCCTCCACTTT.